This TCR beta chain was profiled in a study of CD8+ T cells in alopecia areata. CDR1 is SGHDT, CDR2 YYEEEE, per germline. With 4 bases removed from V and 4 bases from J, the gap between germline ends came to 14 bases. The CDR3 has 14 residues. Treatment reported: oral pan-JAK inhibitor, 5-10 mg twice daily. Those with alopecia areata gave lesional scalp punch biopsies and peripheral blood. This clone was seen more than once but under ten times. Its antigen remains unknown. The study, taken as a whole, reports: Resident alphabeta T cells of normal skin are also sequenced in scalp samples. Tofacitinib did not eliminate many expanded lesional clones from scalp or blood.

Extracted RNA was reverse transcribed into cDNA, the sequencing template. Assay: immunoSEQ multiplex PCR; the TCRdb copy retains only in-frame clones and omits some. The sample lists 200,000 to 250,000 clones; less than 65% were seen once. The receptor was derived from a human donor with alopecia areata. The sample consisted of CD4+ T cells sorted from blood, taken at week 4, from a patient treated with tofacitinib. The rearrangement uses TRBV5-6 and TRBJ1-2, with D unclear. CDR3 sequence: CASSVQRVSYGYTF. The CDR3, as DNA: TGTGCCAGCAGCGTCCAAAGGGTTAGCTATGGCTACACCTTC. The whole variable domain, filled in from reference TRBV5-6 and TRBJ1-2, reads DAGVTQSPTHLIKTRGQQVTLRCSPKSGHDTVSWYQQALGQGPQFIFQYYEEEERQRGNFPDRFSGHQFPNYSSELNVNALLLGDSALYLCASSVQRVSYGYTFGSGTRLTVV.